The sequence of this T cell receptor (beta chain) was determined in a study of blood T cell repertoires in COVID-19. Study-level information: Both acute and convalescent COVID-19 samples were obtained from the United States, Italy and Spain. Sources were T cells, B-cell-depleted T cells, or PBMCs; the material itself was cDNA or gDNA.

The germline V gene has CDR1 MNHEY and CDR2 SMNVEV (reference sequence). The CDR3 is 18 amino acids. V trimming: 2 bases; J trimming: 1 base; junction bases outside the gene matches: 4. Per the original methods: Nucleated cell counts were estimated from reference gene primer amplification. Produced via immunoSEQ multiplex PCR; TCRdb's table is partial and in-frame only. V and J calls and clone size follow that table, whereas D and trimming were derived from the DNA. The sample lists under 300,000 clones; 65% to 90% were seen once. The sample was peripheral blood. V usage is TRBV27 and J usage is TRBJ2-1; 14 positions match TRBD2. This TCR came from a woman older than 75 with active or convalescent COVID-19. Here the CDR3 DNA reads TGTGCCAGCAGTTTACGACTAGCGGGGGGGCCGTCCTACAATGAGCAGTTCTTC. It codes for CASSLRLAGGPSYNEQFF.